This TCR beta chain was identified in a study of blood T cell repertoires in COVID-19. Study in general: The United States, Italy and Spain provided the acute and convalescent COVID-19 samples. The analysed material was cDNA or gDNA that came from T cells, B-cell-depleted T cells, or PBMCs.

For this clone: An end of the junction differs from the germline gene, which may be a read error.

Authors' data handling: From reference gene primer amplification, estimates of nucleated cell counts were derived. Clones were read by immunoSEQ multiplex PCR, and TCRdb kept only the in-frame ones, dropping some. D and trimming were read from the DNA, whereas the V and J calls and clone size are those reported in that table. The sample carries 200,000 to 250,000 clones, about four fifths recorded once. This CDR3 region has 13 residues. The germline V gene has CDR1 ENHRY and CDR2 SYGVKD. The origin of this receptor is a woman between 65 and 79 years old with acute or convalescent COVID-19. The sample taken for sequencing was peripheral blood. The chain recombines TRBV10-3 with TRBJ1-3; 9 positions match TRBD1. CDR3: CATSPGTGNTIYF. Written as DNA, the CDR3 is TGTGCCACCAGTCCCGGGACAGGGAACACCATATATTTT.